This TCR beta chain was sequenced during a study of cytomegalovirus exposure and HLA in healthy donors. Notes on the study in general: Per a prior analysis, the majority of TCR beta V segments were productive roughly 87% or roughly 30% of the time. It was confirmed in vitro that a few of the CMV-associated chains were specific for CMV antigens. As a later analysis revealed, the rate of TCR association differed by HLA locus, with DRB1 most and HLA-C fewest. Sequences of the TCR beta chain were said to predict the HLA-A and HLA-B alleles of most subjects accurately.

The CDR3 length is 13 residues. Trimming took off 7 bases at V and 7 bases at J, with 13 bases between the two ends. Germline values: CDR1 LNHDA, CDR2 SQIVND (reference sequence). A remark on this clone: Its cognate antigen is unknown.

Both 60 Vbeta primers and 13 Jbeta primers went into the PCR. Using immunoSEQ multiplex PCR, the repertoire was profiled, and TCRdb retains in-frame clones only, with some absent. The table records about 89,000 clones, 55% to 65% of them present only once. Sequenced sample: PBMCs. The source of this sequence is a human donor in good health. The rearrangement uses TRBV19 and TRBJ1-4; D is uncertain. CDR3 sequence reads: CASKRERSEKLFF. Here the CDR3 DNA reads TGTGCCAGTAAGCGAGAAAGGAGTGAAAAACTGTTTTTT.